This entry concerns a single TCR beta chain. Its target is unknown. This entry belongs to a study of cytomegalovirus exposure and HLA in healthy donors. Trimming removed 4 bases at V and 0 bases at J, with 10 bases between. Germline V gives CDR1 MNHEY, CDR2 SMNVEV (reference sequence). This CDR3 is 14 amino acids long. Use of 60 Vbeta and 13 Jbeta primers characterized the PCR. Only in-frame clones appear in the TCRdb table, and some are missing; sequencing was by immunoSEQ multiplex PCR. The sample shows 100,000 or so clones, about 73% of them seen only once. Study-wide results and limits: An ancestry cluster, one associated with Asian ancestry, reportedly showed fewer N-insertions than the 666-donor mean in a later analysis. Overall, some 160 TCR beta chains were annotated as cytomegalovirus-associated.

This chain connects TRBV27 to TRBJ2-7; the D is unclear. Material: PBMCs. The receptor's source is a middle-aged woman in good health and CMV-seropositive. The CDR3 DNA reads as TGTGCCAGCAGTTGGGCAGGAAACTCCTACGAGCAGTACTTC. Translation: CASSWAGNSYEQYF.